The sequence of this T cell receptor beta chain was determined in a study of blood T cell repertoires in COVID-19. Study as a whole: T cells, B-cell-depleted T cells, or PBMCs supplied cDNA or gDNA.

Per the original data handling: Estimation of nucleated cell counts was performed using reference gene primer amplification. Clones were sequenced by immunoSEQ multiplex PCR, and TCRdb holds only the in-frame ones, with some missing. V, J and clone size were drawn from that table, and D and trimming were deduced from the DNA. Here the sample spans some 240,000 clones, about 82% being singletons. Losses at the gene ends were 5 bases for V and 4 bases for J; bases not matched to a gene: 7. This CDR3 spans 14 amino acids. From germline, CDR1 is MNHEY and CDR2 SVGEGT. Followed longitudinally, the Seattle patients had been enrolled during active infection.

V and J are TRBV6-2 or TRBV6-3 and TRBJ1-2; TRBD1 aligns across 7 bases. The TCR was taken from a woman aged 70 to 79 with COVID-19, enrolled during active disease. The sequencing sample was made of peripheral blood. CDR3 loop: CASSRFDRVYGYTF. As DNA, the CDR3 is TGTGCCAGCAGTCGCTTTGACAGGGTCTATGGCTACACCTTC.